This T cell receptor (beta chain) is from a study of T cell responses to AZD1222 COVID-19 vaccine. V dropped 6 bases and J dropped 2 bases, with 13 bases sitting between them. CDR3 length: 14 residues. Per the germline V gene, CDR1 is LNHDA and CDR2 is SQIVND (reference sequence). Study results and limitations: The number of AZD1222 recipients seropositive at baseline was only five to seven. Recipients of two AZD1222 doses showed rising Spike-specific TCR breadth and depth.

As to this clone: No antigen is known for it.

Assay used: immunoSEQ multiplex PCR; TCRdb lists only in-frame clones, some missing. The profile shows about 160,000 clones, approximately 88% of them singletons. The material was peripheral blood, obtained 28 days after the second AZD1222 dose. This receptor was taken from an adult who received the AZD1222 COVID-19 vaccine. This chain uses TRBV19 with TRBJ1-1, with D possibly matching TRBD1 (6 bases). CDR3 nucleotide sequence: TGTGCCAGTAGATGGACAGCCGATAACACTGAAGCTTTCTTT. Its translation: CASRWTADNTEAFF. The full variable domain, with the rest looked up from reference TRBV19 and TRBJ1-1, is DGGITQSPKYLFRKEGQNVTLSCEQNLNHDAMYWYRQDPGQGLRLIYYSQIVNDFQKGDIAEGYSVSREKKESFPLTVTSAQKNPTAFYLCASRWTADNTEAFFGQGTRLTVV.